This T cell receptor (beta chain) was obtained from a study of human T cells and chemical hapten exposure. Stated time point: patch test 3, about 24 weeks after DPC sensitization. Noted treatment: therapeutic diphenylcyclopropenone sensitization with weekly scalp DPC. TCRdb itself ran the RACE reads through MiXCR, one entry per CDR3 protein. Of about 190,000 distinct CDR3 sequences in the sample, 20% to 25% were seen once. The CDR3 has 18 amino acids. The ends were cut back, 4 bases at V and 3 bases at J, with 22 bases in the middle. CDR1 SEHNR and CDR2 FQNEAQ come from the germline V gene (reference sequence).

This sequence originates from a woman between 35 and 50 years old with alopecia areata. Some clones in this sample may be carry-over from other donors' samples. The sample was whole blood, taken in connection with sensitization to the hapten diphenylcyclopropenone (DPC). The J gene is TRBJ1-5, the V gene TRBV7-9, with D hard to call. The chain's CDR3 is CASSSGNDRTGNNQPQHF. The CDR3 region has the DNA TGTGCCAGCAGCTCGGGAAACGACCGGACGGGAAACAATCAGCCCCAGCATTTT.